Below, 23 T cell receptor beta chains from the same sample are listed, as sequenced in a study of blood T cell repertoires in COVID-19. Data came from immunoSEQ multiplex PCR; TCRdb stores just in-frame clones and leaves some out. The sample holds about 350,000 clones, about 90% seen once. The sequenced sample consisted of PBMCs or T cells enriched from blood (not recorded which). Receptor source: a woman aged 25 to 39 who had recovered from COVID-19.

Regarding this clone: One end of the junction does not line up with germline, which may come from a read error. The V call is TRBV12-3 or TRBV12-4, the J call TRBJ2-3, with D perhaps matching TRBD2 (5 bases). There are 12 residues in the CDR3. CDR3 sequence reads: CASSLVGDRQYF. DNA for the CDR3: TGTGCCAGCAGTTTAGTGGGAGATAGGCAGTATTTT.

The V and J genes are TRBV5-4 and TRBJ1-4; tentatively, D is TRBD1 (5 bases). Trimming took off 2 bases at V and 2 bases at J, with 10 bases between the two ends. This CDR3 comprises 15 residues. Per the germline V gene, CDR1 is SGHNT and CDR2 is YYREEE (reference sequence). The CDR3 nucleotides are TGTGCCAGCAGCTTTCGGGGGGGTACTAATGAAAAACTGTTTTTT. Translated, it gives CASSFRGGTNEKLFF.

V gene TRBV11-2 combines with J gene TRBJ2-1; 9 nucleotides match TRBD2. The germline gives CDR1 SGHAT, CDR2 FQNNGV. V was clipped by 3 bases and J by 3 bases; unmatched bases: 12. The CDR3 is 18 amino acids. CDR3 nucleotides: TGTGCCAGCAGCTTTTTTGATTCGTGGCGGGGGGGCTACAATGAGCAGTTCTTC. Translating gives CASSFFDSWRGGYNEQFF.

The chain is built from TRBV18 and TRBJ1-5, with 9 bases fitting TRBD1. The ends lost 5 bases at V and 2 bases at J; junction bases unmatched: 4. Germline values: CDR1 KGHSH, CDR2 LQKENI. This CDR3 has 15 residues. The CDR3, as DNA: TGTGCCAGCTCAAGTACAGGGGGCGGCAATCAGCCCCAGCATTTT. Its translation is CASSSTGGGNQPQHF.

This clone has just one count. The chain employs TRBV28 and TRBJ2-7, with TRBD1 matching 11 bases. CDR1 and CDR2 (germline): MDHEN, SYDVKM. The V and J ends lost 4 bases and 4 bases, in that order; junction bases with no gene match: 6. This CDR3 has 15 residues. The CDR3 DNA sequence: TGTGCCAGCAGTTCCGACGGACAGGGGGCTTACGAGCAGTACTTC. It specifies CASSSDGQGAYEQYF.

V usage is TRBV10-1 and J usage is TRBJ2-5, with D possibly TRBD2 on 7 matching bases. V lost 3 bases and J 3 bases, leaving 14 bases between the germline ends. There are 15 residues in the CDR3. Germline-derived CDR1 and CDR2 are WNHNN and SYGVQD (reference sequence). Written as DNA, the CDR3 is TGCGCCAGCAGTGATGGAGGGGGAGGGAAAGAGACCCAGTACTTC. Amino acid sequence: CASSDGGGGKETQYF.

This sequence joins TRBV6-2 or TRBV6-3 and TRBJ2-3, with TRBD2 matching over 15 bases. Germline V gene data show CDR1 as MNHEY and CDR2 as SVGEGT. There are 18 residues in the CDR3. Trimming took 6 bases from V and 5 from J; bases not matched to a gene: 12. The CDR3 sequence: CASSHSGLAGGPGDTQYF. The CDR3, as DNA: TGTGCCAGCAGCCACTCGGGACTAGCGGGGGGCCCGGGAGATACGCAGTATTTT.

V gene TRBV28 combines with J gene TRBJ1-1; tentative D call: TRBD1 (6 bases). Trimming removed 4 bases at V and 8 bases at J, with 8 bases between. There are 11 residues in the CDR3. The V gene's germline CDR1 is MDHEN and CDR2 SYDVKM. The CDR3 DNA reads TGTGCCAGCAGTTACGACAGGGAAGCTTTCTTT. Protein: CASSYDREAFF.

The V gene is TRBV4-3, the J gene TRBJ1-5; D remains ambiguous. With 0 bases removed from V and 4 bases from J, the gap between germline ends came to 10 bases. The CDR3 consists of 15 residues. Looked up from germline, CDR1 is LGHNA and CDR2 is YSLEER. Here the CDR3 reads CASSQDMVANQPQHF. CDR3 nucleotides: TGCGCCAGCAGCCAAGATATGGTCGCGAATCAGCCCCAGCATTTT.

The chain uses TRBV27 and TRBJ2-1; D unresolved. The CDR3 is 14 residues long. Germline CDR1 is MNHEY and CDR2 is SMNVEV (reference sequence). Trimming took 0 bases from V and 8 from J, leaving 11 bases between them. DNA for the CDR3: TGTGCCAGCAGTTTATCGCGGCCAGCACATGAGCAGTTCTTC. Translating gives CASSLSRPAHEQFF.

The chain joins TRBV3-1 (or the pseudogene TRBV3-2) to TRBJ1-4; 8 positions agree with TRBD1. Germline V lookup: CDR1 LGHDT, CDR2 YNNKEL (reference sequence). The CDR3 sequence is 17 residues long. V shed 5 bases, J shed 0 bases, and the junction held 8 bases outside the gene matches. The CDR3 DNA reads TGTGCCAGCAGCAACCGCAGGGGGCGTGCAACTAATGAAAAACTGTTTTTT. It encodes CASSNRRGRATNEKLFF.

CDR3 in amino acids: CASSQVDTNSPLHF. CDR3 DNA: TGTGCCAGCAGCCAAGTCGACACCAATTCACCCCTCCACTTT. This rearrangement joins TRBV3-1 (or the pseudogene TRBV3-2) to TRBJ1-6; D is unresolved. Germline V gives CDR1 LGHDT, CDR2 YNNKEL (reference sequence). The V gene lost 1 base and the J gene lost 7 bases, with 8 bases spanning the gap. This CDR3 is built from 14 residues.

This clone was detected only a few times. The chain employs TRBV30 and TRBJ2-2; tentative D call: TRBD1 (6 bases). The CDR3 is made up of 15 amino acids. Germline CDR1 and CDR2: GTSNPN and SVGIG (reference sequence). The V end lost 4 bases, the J end lost 0 bases, and 12 bases lay between the germline ends. In DNA, the CDR3 is TGTGCCTGGAATCCGGGACATTCGAACACCGGGGAGCTGTTTTTT. The encoded protein is CAWNPGHSNTGELFF.

The chain carries TRBV7-9 and TRBJ1-5; unclear D gene. Looked up from germline, CDR1 is SEHNR and CDR2 is FQNEAQ (reference sequence). Trimming removed 5 bases from V and 3 bases from J, with 8 bases in between. CDR3 length: 13 residues. CDR3 DNA: TGTGCCAGCAGCCCCAACAACAATCAGCCCCAGCATTTT. Its protein is CASSPNNNQPQHF. Full variable domain (remainder filled in from reference TRBV7-9 and TRBJ1-5): DTGVSQNPRHKITKRGQNVTFRCDPISEHNRLYWYRQTLGQGPEFLTYFQNEAQLEKSRLLSDRFSAERPKGSFSTLEIQRTEQGDSAMYLCASSPNNNQPQHFGDGTRLSIL.

The V call is TRBV7-9, the J call TRBJ1-2; D is possibly TRBD1 (5 bases). With 5 bases removed from V and 6 bases from J, the gap between germline ends came to 13 bases. Per germline, CDR1 SEHNR and CDR2 FQNEAQ (reference sequence). This CDR3 comprises 13 residues. CDR3 sequence: CASSPRGSDGYTF. DNA for the CDR3: TGTGCCAGCAGCCCCCGGGGGTCCGATGGCTACACCTTC.

This chain links TRBV5-5 with TRBJ1-1; D is possibly TRBD1 (5 bases). This CDR3 has 13 amino acids. The V gene lost 6 bases and the J gene lost 2 bases, with 11 bases spanning the gap. CDR1 is SGHKS and CDR2 is YYEKEE in the germline V gene (reference sequence). CDR3 protein: CASTQGANTEAFF. CDR3 DNA: TGTGCCAGCACCCAAGGGGCAAACACTGAAGCTTTCTTT.

The V call is TRBV9, the J call TRBJ2-5, with 8 nucleotides matching TRBD2. This CDR3 spans 17 amino acids. The germline V gene encodes CDR1 SGDLS and CDR2 YYNGEE. The J segment lost 3 bases and the V segment lost 0 bases, leaving 10 bases of the junction unmatched. This CDR3 reads CASSVGSAGLGKETQYF. In DNA form, the CDR3 reads TGTGCCAGCAGCGTAGGGTCCGCGGGACTAGGAAAAGAGACCCAGTACTTC.

The genes are TRBV3-1 (or the pseudogene TRBV3-2) and TRBJ1-4; TRBD1 agrees at 7 bases. This CDR3 is built from 14 residues. The germline V gene encodes CDR1 LGHDT and CDR2 YNNKEL (reference sequence). The V and J ends lost 1 base and 6 bases, in that order; junction bases with no gene match: 2. The CDR3 is CASSQVGTDEKLFF. CDR3 DNA sequence: TGTGCCAGCAGCCAAGTTGGGACAGATGAAAAACTGTTTTTT.

The chain couples TRBV7-2 to TRBJ1-4, with D tentatively TRBD1 (6 bases). CDR1 SGHTA and CDR2 FQGNSA come from the germline V gene. CDR3 length: 14 residues. V was pared by 1 base and J by 10 bases, with 13 bases between. The CDR3 spells CASSLDGGGGKLFF. CDR3 bases: TGTGCCAGCAGCTTAGACGGGGGCGGGGGAAAACTGTTTTTT.

The V call is TRBV5-1, the J call TRBJ1-2, with a weak D call TRBD1 (6 bases). Germline V CDR1 and CDR2: SGHRS, YFSETQ. The CDR3 covers 15 residues. V was shortened by 4 bases and J by 5 bases, with 18 bases between the two germline ends. In DNA form, the CDR3 reads TGCGCCAGCAGCCCGGACCTACAGGGAAAATATGGCTACACCTTC. Protein product: CASSPDLQGKYGYTF.

In DNA form, the CDR3 reads TGTGCCAGCTCACCACCGGGCGTGACCAAGTCCTACAATGAGCAGTTCTTC. This codes for CASSPPGVTKSYNEQFF. The chain joins TRBV18 to TRBJ2-1; D not certain. This CDR3 comprises 17 residues. Germline V gene lookup returns CDR1 KGHSH and CDR2 LQKENI. Trimming took 0 bases from V and 1 from J, leaving 13 bases between them.

This rearrangement joins TRBV5-1 to TRBJ2-1; a weak D match, TRBD2 (6 bases). Germline V gene sequence: CDR1 SGHRS, CDR2 YFSETQ. Trimming removed 4 bases from V and 9 bases from J, with 8 bases in between. The CDR3 is 11 amino acids. In nucleotides, the CDR3 is TGCGCCAGCAGCAGGACTATTGAGCAGTTCTTC. Translation: CASSRTIEQFF.

The rearrangement uses TRBV19 and TRBJ1-1; 9 positions match TRBD1. The CDR3 is made up of 15 amino acids. With 7 bases clipped from V and 1 base from J, the junction kept 7 bases outside the gene matches. Germline CDR1 and CDR2: LNHDA and SQIVND (reference sequence). As DNA, the CDR3 is TGTGCCAGTATCAAGGGACAGGGTAGGAACACTGAAGCTTTCTTT. This encodes CASIKGQGRNTEAFF.